These T cell receptor beta chains were read from a single sample in a study of human T cells and chemical hapten exposure. MiXCR, applied by TCRdb to the RACE reads, yields one record per CDR3 protein. This sample has under 300,000 distinct CDR3 sequences, with 8.6% found just once. This specimen was whole blood, taken in connection with sensitization to the hapten diphenylcyclopropenone (DPC). The source of these receptors is a woman between 40 and 50 years old with alopecia areata. Some clones in this sample may be carry-over from other donors' samples. The CDR3 runs from the conserved cysteine through the conserved F or W. D genes are given only for firm matches.

length	D	V	J	CDR3
14	NA	TRBV2	TRBJ1-5	CASGRDFSNQPQHF
15	NA	TRBV6-5	TRBJ2-2	CASRPQGLQTGELFF
13	TRBD1	TRBV6-5	TRBJ1-2	CASCRTGAYGYTF
14	NA	TRBV20-1	TRBJ2-5	CSATWGGVQETQYF
14	NA	TRBV6-1	TRBJ1-6	CASSRQAGYSPLHF
16	NA	TRBV13	TRBJ1-3	CASSSVYLASGNTIYF
16	NA	TRBV20-1	TRBJ1-5	CSARISFSLSNQPQHF
15	NA	TRBV12-3/TRBV12-4	TRBJ2-3	CASTQKGYGTDTQYF
16	TRBD2	TRBV9	TRBJ2-1	CASSVDGGRADNEQFF
12	NA	TRBV2	TRBJ2-7	CASSVGPYEQYF
16	NA	TRBV30	TRBJ1-2	CAWTLTRHPNNYGYTF
15	NA	TRBV7-2	TRBJ2-6	CASSWNPGGANVLTF
15	NA	TRBV6-2/TRBV6-3	TRBJ2-2	CASSRRPGNTGELFF
13	NA	TRBV29-1	TRBJ1-3	CSVGSGVGNTIYF
16	TRBD2	TRBV7-2	TRBJ2-3	CASSLSGTSRTDTQYF
17	NA	TRBV19	TRBJ1-5	CASIPSAQGGSNQPQHF
14	TRBD1	TRBV9	TRBJ1-2	CASSSNRDRGYHTF
12	NA	TRBV7-2	TRBJ2-7	CASSSTPYEQYF
11	NA	TRBV3-1	TRBJ2-1	CASTRYNEQFF
17	TRBD1	TRBV2	TRBJ1-5	CASSIYGTGGNGQPQHF
13	NA	TRBV7-9	TRBJ1-4	CASSLLEKEKLFF
13	NA	TRBV29-1	TRBJ2-3	CSVATRATDTQYF
13	NA	TRBV7-6	TRBJ1-2	CASSLEQNYGYTF
14	NA	TRBV5-1	TRBJ1-4	CASSFGGNNEKLFF
15	NA	TRBV7-6	TRBJ1-1	CASSPGPHQDTEAFF
13	NA	TRBV20-1	TRBJ1-2	CSVHQGANYGYTF
15	TRBD1	TRBV4-3	TRBJ1-5	CASSQDGTGNQPQHF
14	NA	TRBV4-2	TRBJ1-4	CASTQGEINEKLFF
15	NA	TRBV9	TRBJ2-2	CASSVGGSGTGELFF
12	TRBD1	TRBV2	TRBJ2-2	CGNRGWGGELFF
16	NA	TRBV3-1	TRBJ1-4	CASSQYTGADNEKLFF
16	NA	TRBV7-9	TRBJ1-4	CASSLDNSLTNEKLFF
16	TRBD1	TRBV7-3	TRBJ1-6	CASSLKDRAYNSPLHF
18	TRBD2	TRBV6-5	TRBJ2-2	CASRRTRLAGGGTGELFF
14	NA	TRBV6-6	TRBJ1-2	CASSYNPQTGGYTF
15	NA	TRBV6-2/TRBV6-3	TRBJ1-5	CASSSPDCSNQPQHF
10	NA	TRBV20-1	TRBJ2-1	CSAMWSEQFF
13	NA	TRBV6-5	TRBJ2-2	CASRGVATGELFF
13	NA	TRBV5-1	TRBJ1-1	CASSLDQNTEAFF
14	NA	TRBV2	TRBJ2-5	CASKRLDGQETQYF
12	TRBD1	TRBV28	TRBJ1-4	CASCTGDEKLFF
14	TRBD1	TRBV27	TRBJ2-4	CASSSPGQGVPQYF
11	NA	TRBV6-2/TRBV6-3	TRBJ1-1	CASGYHTEAFF
18	TRBD2	TRBV2	TRBJ2-1	CASRPGLAVYEIYNEQFF
14	NA	TRBV12-3/TRBV12-4	TRBJ1-1	CASSFGQGYTEAFF
15	TRBD1	TRBV4-1	TRBJ1-5	CASAMDRGIGQPQHF
14	NA	TRBV3-1	TRBJ2-5	CASSQVGGSETQYF
17	NA	TRBV7-8	TRBJ2-7	CASSLAGGQIPSYEQYF